This TCR beta chain is drawn from a study of T cell repertoires in cytomegalovirus infection. In the study overall: Carrying CMV and the relevant HLA type showed in public TCR beta signatures. Study conclusions and caveats: Dominant in the ex vivo response were TCR beta clonotypes restricted by HLA-C and specific for CMV. The cumulative frequency of public TCR beta families distinguished individuals who carried CMV together with the relevant HLA.

In TCRdb, the reads were re-called with MiXCR into one record per CDR3 protein. The repertoire consists of approximately 200,000 distinct CDR3 sequences, with 22% occurring once and the leading ten covering about 20%. This clonotype was observed at least ten times. As yet, its antigen is unknown. This CDR3 comprises 15 residues. Per germline, CDR1 SEHNR and CDR2 FQNEAQ (reference sequence). The V end was cut by 3 bases, the J end by 6 bases, with 15 bases between. Sequencing was carried out using CD8+ T cells from PBMCs. The gene calls are TRBV7-9 and TRBJ2-1; unclear D gene. This clonotype originated in a human donor in good health (CMV status not recorded). Some clones in this sample may be carry-over from other donors' samples. CDR3 DNA sequence: TGTGCCAGCAGCTTGCTGACGCTAAGTGGCAATGAGCAGTTCTTC. This sequence encodes CASSLLTLSGNEQFF.